The present TCR beta chain was sequenced within a study of blood T cells in healthy people across ages. Alongside a J-beta primer mix, a sample-barcoded 5' primer served in a second PCR lasting about 6 to 12 cycles. Tags on each cDNA molecule came from a template-switch adaptor with 12 random nucleotides. TCRdb independently ran MiXCR on the 5' RACE reads; one entry per CDR3 protein. Counted here are around 1,900,000 distinct CDR3 sequences, around 42% occurring once; the ten biggest clones make up 20% to 25%. The J segment lost 7 bases and the V segment lost 5 bases, leaving 6 bases of the junction unmatched. CDR1 and CDR2 from the germline V gene are SGHTA and FQGNSA. This CDR3 has 14 amino acids.

The receptor's source is a human donor in good health. V usage is TRBV7-2 and J usage is TRBJ1-5; 9 nucleotides align to TRBD1. Sample: blood. The CDR3 nucleotides are TGTGCCAGCAGCCCCCGGACAGGGGCCCAGCCCCAGCATTTT. Amino acid sequence: CASSPRTGAQPQHF.